Only one count was recorded for the clone carrying this T cell receptor beta chain. Its antigen is not identified. Deep-level settings were used for running the assay. Profiled with immunoSEQ multiplex PCR; TCRdb holds only in-frame clones, not every one. This table has about 1.1 million clones, roughly 74% appearing once. This sample was included in a study of shared clonotypes between healthy human individuals. Study at large: CD4 naive cells filled three plates per donor, CD4 memory three, CD8 naive two and CD8 memory one.

General study findings and limits: Sampling covered blood only; tissue repertoires likely differ. The study generally estimated greater richness for naive than memory subsets.

The CDR3 sequence is 15 residues long. Germline V gives CDR1 MNHEY, CDR2 SMNVEV (reference sequence). The V end lost 4 bases, the J end lost 4 bases, and 14 bases lay between the germline ends. Sequencing was performed on memory CD4+ T cells from PBMCs. Subset indicated: CD45RA-negative fraction. The receptor's source is a man younger than 30 in good health. Some clones in this sample may be carry-over from other donors' samples. V gene TRBV27 combines with J gene TRBJ1-3; D remains unclear. The CDR3: CASSSLRLGGNTIYF. CDR3 DNA sequence: TGTGCCAGCAGTTCTCTGAGGTTGGGAGGAAACACCATATATTTT.